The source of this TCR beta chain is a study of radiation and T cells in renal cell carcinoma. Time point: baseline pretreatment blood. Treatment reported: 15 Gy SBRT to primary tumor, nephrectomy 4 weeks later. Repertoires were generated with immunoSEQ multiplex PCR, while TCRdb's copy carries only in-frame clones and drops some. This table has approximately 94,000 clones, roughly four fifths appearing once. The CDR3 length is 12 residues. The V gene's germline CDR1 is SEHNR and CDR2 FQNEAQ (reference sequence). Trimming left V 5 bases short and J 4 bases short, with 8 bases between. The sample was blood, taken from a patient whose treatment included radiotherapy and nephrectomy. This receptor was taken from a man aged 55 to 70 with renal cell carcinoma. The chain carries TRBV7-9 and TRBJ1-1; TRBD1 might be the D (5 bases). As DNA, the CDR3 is TGTGCCAGCAGCCGGGGGAGCACTGAAGCTTTCTTT. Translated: CASSRGSTEAFF.